This section outlines one T cell receptor beta chain sequence together with its context. This sample was included in a study of blood T cell repertoires in COVID-19. Study summary: The United States, Italy and Spain supplied acute and convalescent COVID-19 samples. PBMCs, B-cell-depleted T cells, or T cells were the source of the cDNA or gDNA that made up the material.

Assay: immunoSEQ multiplex PCR; the TCRdb copy retains only in-frame clones and omits some. The table includes 350,000 to 450,000 clones, roughly nine tenths detected once. This CDR3 has 15 amino acids. Trimming left V 4 bases short and J 2 bases short, with 15 bases between. Germline values: CDR1 SGHDT, CDR2 YYEEEE. The chain has TRBV5-6 and TRBJ2-5; the D gene is possibly TRBD2 (7 bases). This sequence originates from a man aged 35-49 years with acute or convalescent COVID-19. The sample consisted of peripheral blood. CDR3 sequence (DNA): TGTGCCAGCAGCCGGGGGGCGGGAAAACAAGAGACCCAGTACTTC. Its protein is CASSRGAGKQETQYF.